This entry is about one TCR beta chain. This specimen belongs to a study of T cells after yellow fever vaccination. Using its own MiXCR run on the 5' RACE reads, TCRdb lists one record per CDR3 protein. This sample carries 450,000 to 550,000 distinct CDR3 sequences, around 21% of them seen once, and the ten largest clones take roughly an eighth. V was shortened by 3 bases and J by 2 bases, with 11 bases between the two germline ends. This CDR3 has 14 residues. CDR1 and CDR2 from the germline V gene are SGHRS and YFSETQ. This receptor was taken from a man between 25 and 39 years old who received the YFV17D yellow fever vaccine. The sequencing used PBMCs, collected 15 days after the yellow fever booster vaccination. The chain is built from TRBV5-1 and TRBJ1-1; D uncertain. CDR3 bases: TGCGCCAGCAGCTCTTTCCAGTACAACACTGAAGCTTTCTTT. It is translated as CASSSFQYNTEAFF. Full variable domain (remainder filled in from reference TRBV5-1 and TRBJ1-1): KAGVTQTPRYLIKTRGQQVTLSCSPISGHRSVSWYQQTPGQGLQFLFEYFSETQRNKGNFPGRFSGRQFSNSRSEMNVSTLELGDSALYLCASSSFQYNTEAFFGQGTRLTVV.